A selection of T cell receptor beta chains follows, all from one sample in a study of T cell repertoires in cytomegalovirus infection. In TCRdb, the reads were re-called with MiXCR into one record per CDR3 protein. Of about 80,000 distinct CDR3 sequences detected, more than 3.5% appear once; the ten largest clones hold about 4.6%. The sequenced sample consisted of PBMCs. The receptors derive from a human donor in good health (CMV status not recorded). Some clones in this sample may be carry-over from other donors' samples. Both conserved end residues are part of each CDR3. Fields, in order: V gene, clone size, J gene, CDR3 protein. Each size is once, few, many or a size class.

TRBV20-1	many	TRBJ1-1	CSARDTGRNTEAFF
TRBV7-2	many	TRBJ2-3	CASSTDAGTQYF
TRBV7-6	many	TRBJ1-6	CASSLRNFNSPLHF
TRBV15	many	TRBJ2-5	CATSRDPGQETQYF
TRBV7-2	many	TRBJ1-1	CASSLEGLGGEAFF
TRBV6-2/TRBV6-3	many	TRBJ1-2	CATGRAGYTF
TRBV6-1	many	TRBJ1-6	CASSGKEGGARYNSPLHF
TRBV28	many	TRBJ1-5	CASDLSGQISNQPQHF
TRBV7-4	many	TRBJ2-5	CASEGHLETQYF
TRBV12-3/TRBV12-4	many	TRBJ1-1	CASSSLREGTEAFF
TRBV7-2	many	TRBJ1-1	CASSLGRAVAFF
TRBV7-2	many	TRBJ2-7	CASSPDSIYEQYF
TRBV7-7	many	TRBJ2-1	CASSLWGGEQFF
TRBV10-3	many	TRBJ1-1	CAISSTSEEAFF
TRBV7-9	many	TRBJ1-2	CASSFPGQPRWGYTF
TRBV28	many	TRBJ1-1	CASTSGSTGATEAFF
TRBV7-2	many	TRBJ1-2	CASNPLGTGNYGYTF
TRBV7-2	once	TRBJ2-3	CASSLEGADTQCF
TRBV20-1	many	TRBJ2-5	CSASSPQVEGTQYF
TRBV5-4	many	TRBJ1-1	CASSLEDNTEAFF
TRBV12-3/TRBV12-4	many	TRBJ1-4	CASSPGQGRNEKLFF
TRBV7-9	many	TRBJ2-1	CASREPGTGEYNEQFF
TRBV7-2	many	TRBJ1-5	CASSLNVRDQPQHF
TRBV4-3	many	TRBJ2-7	CASSQDRRDTYEQYF
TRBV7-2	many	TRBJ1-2	CASSSGQAYGYTF
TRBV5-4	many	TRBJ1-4	CASSPDPSRDEKLFF
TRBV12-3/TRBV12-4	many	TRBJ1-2	CASSRGHGGYGYTF
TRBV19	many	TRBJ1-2	CASTPDSSFYGYTF
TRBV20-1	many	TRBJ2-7	CSARGTFSSYEQYF
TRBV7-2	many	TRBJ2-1	CASRAGGSNEQFF
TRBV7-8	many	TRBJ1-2	CASSLEGGSHYGYTF
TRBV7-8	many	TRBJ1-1	CASSYDINTEAFF
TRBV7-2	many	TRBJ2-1	CASSRRQGLSYNEQFF
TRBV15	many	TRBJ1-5	CATSKGAANRPQHF
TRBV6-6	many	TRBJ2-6	CASSPRQGHSGANVLTF
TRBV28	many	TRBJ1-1	CASSLGTAYTEAFF
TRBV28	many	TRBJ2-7	CASTGVGEQYF
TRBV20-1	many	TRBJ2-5	CSAREVWTAAQETQYF
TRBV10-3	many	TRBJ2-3	CAIRKGLAATDTQYF
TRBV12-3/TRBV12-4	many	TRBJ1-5	CASSNSGTVDQPQHF
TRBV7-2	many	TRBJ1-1	CASSPEGRRTAEAFF
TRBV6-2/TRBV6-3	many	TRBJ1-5	CASSSRDREDQPQHF
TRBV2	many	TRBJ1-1	CASSEALQRANTEAFF
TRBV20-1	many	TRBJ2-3	CSAIVQTDTQYF
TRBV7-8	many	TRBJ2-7	CASSLGRMVYEQYF
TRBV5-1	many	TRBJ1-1	CASSRDLGPGWNTEAFF
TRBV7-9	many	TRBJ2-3	CASRTLSQNTDTQYF
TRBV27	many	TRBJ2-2	CASRPMGGGQEGTGELFF
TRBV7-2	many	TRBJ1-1	CASSLAGKAFF
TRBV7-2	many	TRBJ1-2	CASSLAAGTVIYGYTF
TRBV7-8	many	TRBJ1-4	CASSHLKTGQATNEKLFF